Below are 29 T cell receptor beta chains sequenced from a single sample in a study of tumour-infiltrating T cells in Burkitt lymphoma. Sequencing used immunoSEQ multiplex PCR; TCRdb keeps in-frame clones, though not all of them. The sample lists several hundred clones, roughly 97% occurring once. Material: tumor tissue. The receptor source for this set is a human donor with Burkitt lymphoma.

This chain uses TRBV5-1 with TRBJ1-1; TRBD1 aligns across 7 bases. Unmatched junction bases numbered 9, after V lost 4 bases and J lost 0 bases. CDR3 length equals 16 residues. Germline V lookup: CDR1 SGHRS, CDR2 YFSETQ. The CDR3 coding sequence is TGCGCCAGCAGCCCCAGTGGACAGGTGCTGAACACTGAAGCTTTCTTT. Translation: CASSPSGQVLNTEAFF.

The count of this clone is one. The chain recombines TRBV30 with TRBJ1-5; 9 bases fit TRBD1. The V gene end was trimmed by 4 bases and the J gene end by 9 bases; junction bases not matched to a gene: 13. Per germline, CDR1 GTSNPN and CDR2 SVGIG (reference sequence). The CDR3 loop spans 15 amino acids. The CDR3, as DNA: TGTGCCTGGAACACCCGGGACAGGGCCGTGGGGCCCCAGCATTTT. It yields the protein CAWNTRDRAVGPQHF. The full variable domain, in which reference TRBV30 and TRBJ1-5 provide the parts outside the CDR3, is SQTIHQWPATLVQPVGSPLSLECTVEGTSNPNLYWYRQAAGRGLQLLFYSVGIGQISSEVPQNLSASRPQDRQFILSSKKLLLSDSGFYLCAWNTRDRAVGPQHFGDGTRLSIL.

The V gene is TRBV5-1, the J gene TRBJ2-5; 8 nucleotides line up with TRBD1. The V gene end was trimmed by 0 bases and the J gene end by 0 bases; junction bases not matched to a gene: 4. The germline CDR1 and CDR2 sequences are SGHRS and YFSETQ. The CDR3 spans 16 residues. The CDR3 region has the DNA TGCGCCAGCAGCTTGGGAGACAGGGGATACCAAGAGACCCAGTACTTC. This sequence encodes CASSLGDRGYQETQYF.

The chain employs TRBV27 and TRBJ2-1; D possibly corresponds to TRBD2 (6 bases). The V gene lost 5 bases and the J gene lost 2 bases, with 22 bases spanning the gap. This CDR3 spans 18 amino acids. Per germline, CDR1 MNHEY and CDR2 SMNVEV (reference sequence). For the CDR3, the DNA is TGTGCCAGCAGTCCCCCCAACTTCGGCGGGATCACCTACAATGAGCAGTTCTTC. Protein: CASSPPNFGGITYNEQFF.

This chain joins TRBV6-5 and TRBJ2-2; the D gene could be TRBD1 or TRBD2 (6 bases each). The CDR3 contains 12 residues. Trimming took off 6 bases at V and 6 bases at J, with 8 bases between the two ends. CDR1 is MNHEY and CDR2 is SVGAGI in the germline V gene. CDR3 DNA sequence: TGTGCCAGCAGAAGGGGGGCCGGGGAGCTGTTTTTT. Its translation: CASRRGAGELFF.

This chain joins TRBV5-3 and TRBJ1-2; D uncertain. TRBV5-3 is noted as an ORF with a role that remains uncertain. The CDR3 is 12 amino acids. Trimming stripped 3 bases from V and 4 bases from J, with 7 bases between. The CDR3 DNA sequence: TGTGCCAGAAGCTCCCCGGCCTATGGCTACACCTTC. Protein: CARSSPAYGYTF.

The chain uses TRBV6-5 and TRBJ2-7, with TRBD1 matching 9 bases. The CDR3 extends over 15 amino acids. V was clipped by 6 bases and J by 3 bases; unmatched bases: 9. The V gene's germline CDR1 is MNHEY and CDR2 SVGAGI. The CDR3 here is CASSQTRTGVYEQYF. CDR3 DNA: TGTGCCAGCAGCCAAACAAGGACAGGGGTCTACGAGCAGTACTTC.

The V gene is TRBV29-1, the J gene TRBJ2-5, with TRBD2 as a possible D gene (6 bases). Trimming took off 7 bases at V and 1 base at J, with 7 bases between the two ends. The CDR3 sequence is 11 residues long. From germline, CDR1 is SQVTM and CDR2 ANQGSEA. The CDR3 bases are TGCAGCGGCGGGGCCCAAGAGACCCAGTACTTC. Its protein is CSGGAQETQYF.

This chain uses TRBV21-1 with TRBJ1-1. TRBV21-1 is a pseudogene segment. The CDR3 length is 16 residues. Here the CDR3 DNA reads TGTGCCAGCAGCGCCCCAATCTACACAATTCGCACTGAAGCTTTCTTT. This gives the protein CASSAPIYTIRTEAFF.

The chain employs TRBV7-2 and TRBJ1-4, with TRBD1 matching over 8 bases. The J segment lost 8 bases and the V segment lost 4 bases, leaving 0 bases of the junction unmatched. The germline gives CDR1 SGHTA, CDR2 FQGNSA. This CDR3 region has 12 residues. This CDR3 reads CASSWDREKLFF. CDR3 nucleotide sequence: TGTGCCAGCAGCTGGGACAGGGAAAAACTGTTTTTT.

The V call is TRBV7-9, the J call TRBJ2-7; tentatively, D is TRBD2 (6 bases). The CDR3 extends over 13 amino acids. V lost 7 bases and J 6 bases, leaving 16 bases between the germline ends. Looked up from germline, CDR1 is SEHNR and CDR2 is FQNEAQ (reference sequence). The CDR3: CASKPSEGGEQYF. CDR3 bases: TGTGCCAGCAAACCGTCGGAGGGAGGCGAGCAGTACTTC.

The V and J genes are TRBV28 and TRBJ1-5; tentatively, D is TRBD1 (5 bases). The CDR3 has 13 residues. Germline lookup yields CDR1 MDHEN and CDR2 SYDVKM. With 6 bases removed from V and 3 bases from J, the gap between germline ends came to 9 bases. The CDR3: CASSDSLNQPQHF. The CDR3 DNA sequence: TGTGCCAGCAGCGACAGCCTCAATCAGCCCCAGCATTTT.

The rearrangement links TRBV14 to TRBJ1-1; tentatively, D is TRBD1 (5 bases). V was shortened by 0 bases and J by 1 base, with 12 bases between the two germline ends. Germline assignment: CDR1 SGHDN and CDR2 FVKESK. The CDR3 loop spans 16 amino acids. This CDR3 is CASSQDHRSWNTEAFF. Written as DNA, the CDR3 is TGTGCCAGCAGCCAAGACCACAGGTCTTGGAACACTGAAGCTTTCTTT.

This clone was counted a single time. Here the CDR3 DNA reads TGTGCCAGCAGCTTATCCGCCAGAAACTATCAGCCCCAGCATTTT. Translation: CASSLSARNYQPQHF. V and J are TRBV7-2 and TRBJ1-5; no definite D call. V was clipped by 2 bases and J by 5 bases, with 13 bases between them. There are 15 residues in the CDR3. Germline V lookup: CDR1 SGHTA, CDR2 FQGNSA.

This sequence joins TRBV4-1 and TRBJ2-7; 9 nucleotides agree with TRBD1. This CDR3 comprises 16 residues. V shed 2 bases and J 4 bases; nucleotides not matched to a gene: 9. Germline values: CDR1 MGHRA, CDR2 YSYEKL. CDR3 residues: CASSQPRGQGKYEQYF. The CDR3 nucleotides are TGCGCCAGCAGCCAACCGCGGGGACAGGGAAAATACGAGCAGTACTTC.

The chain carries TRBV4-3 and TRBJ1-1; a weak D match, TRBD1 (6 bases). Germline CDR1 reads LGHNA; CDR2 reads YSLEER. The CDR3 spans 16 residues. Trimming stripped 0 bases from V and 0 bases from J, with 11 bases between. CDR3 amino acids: CASSQDWGAMNTEAFF. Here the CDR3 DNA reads TGCGCCAGCAGCCAAGATTGGGGGGCGATGAACACTGAAGCTTTCTTT.

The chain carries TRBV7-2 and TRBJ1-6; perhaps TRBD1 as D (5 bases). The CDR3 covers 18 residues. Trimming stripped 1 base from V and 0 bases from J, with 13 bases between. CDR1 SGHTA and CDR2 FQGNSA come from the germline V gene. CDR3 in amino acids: CASSLVSWGSSYNSPLHF. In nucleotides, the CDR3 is TGTGCCAGCAGCTTAGTTAGTTGGGGGAGCTCCTATAATTCACCCCTCCACTTT.

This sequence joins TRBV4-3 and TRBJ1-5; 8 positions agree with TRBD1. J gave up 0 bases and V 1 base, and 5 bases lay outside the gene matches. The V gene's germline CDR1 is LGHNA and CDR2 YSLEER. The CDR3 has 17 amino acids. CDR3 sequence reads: CASSQGTGSYSNQPQHF. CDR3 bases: TGCGCCAGCAGCCAAGGGACAGGGTCGTATAGCAATCAGCCCCAGCATTTT.

The CDR3: CASSPLTRQNTEAFF. CDR3 sequence (DNA): TGTGCCAGCAGCCCATTAACCCGACAGAACACTGAAGCTTTCTTT. The V call is TRBV5-6, the J call TRBJ1-1; D is unresolved. Trimming left V 4 bases short and J 1 base short, with 14 bases between. Germline lookup yields CDR1 SGHDT and CDR2 YYEEEE. This CDR3 spans 15 amino acids.

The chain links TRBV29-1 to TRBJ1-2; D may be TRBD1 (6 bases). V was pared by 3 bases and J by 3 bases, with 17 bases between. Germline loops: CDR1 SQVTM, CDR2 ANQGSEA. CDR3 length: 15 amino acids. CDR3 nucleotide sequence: TGCAGCGTTGACGTGGGGGGCACAATGTACTATGGCTACACCTTC. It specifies CSVDVGGTMYYGYTF.

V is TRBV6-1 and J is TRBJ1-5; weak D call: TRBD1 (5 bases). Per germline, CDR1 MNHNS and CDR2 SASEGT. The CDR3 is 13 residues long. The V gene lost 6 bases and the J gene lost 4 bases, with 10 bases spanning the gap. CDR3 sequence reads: CASRLTVNQPQHF. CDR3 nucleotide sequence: TGTGCCAGCAGGCTGACAGTAAATCAGCCCCAGCATTTT.

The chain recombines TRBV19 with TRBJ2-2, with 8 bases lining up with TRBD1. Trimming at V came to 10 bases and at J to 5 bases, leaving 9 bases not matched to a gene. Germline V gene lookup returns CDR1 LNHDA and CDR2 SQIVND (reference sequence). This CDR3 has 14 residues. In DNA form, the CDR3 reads TGTGCCACACAGACAGGGGCAGGAACCGGGGAGCTGTTTTTT. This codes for CATQTGAGTGELFF.

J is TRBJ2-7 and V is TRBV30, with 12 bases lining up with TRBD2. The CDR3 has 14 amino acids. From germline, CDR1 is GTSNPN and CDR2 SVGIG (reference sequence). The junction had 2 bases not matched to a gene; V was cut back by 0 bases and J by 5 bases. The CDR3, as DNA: TGTGCCTGGAGTGTATCTAGCGGGAGGGACGAGCAGTACTTC. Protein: CAWSVSSGRDEQYF. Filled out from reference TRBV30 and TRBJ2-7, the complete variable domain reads SQTIHQWPATLVQPVGSPLSLECTVEGTSNPNLYWYRQAAGRGLQLLFYSVGIGQISSEVPQNLSASRPQDRQFILSSKKLLLSDSGFYLCAWSVSSGRDEQYFGPGTRLTVT.

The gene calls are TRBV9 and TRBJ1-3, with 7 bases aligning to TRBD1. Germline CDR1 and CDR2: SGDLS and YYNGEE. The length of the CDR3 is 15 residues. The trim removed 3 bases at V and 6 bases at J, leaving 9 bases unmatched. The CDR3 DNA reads TGTGCCAGCAGCGCCGGACAGGCCTTAGTAAACACCATATATTTT. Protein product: CASSAGQALVNTIYF.

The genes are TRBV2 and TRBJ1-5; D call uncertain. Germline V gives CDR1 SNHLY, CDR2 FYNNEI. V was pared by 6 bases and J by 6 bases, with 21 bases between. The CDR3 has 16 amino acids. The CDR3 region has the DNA TGTGCCAGCAGCAAAGTTGGTCGCCCTGGTGCTCAGCCCCAGCATTTT. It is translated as CASSKVGRPGAQPQHF.

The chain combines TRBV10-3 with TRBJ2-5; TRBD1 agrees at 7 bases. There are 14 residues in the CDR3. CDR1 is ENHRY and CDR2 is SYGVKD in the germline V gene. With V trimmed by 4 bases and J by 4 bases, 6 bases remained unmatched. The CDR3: CAISVEGAGETQYF. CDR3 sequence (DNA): TGTGCCATCAGTGTCGAGGGGGCGGGAGAGACCCAGTACTTC.

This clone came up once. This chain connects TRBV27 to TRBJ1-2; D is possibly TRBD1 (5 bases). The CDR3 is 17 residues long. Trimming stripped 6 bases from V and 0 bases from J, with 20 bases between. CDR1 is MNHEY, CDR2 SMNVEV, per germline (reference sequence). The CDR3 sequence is CASRELRTGYTNYGYTF. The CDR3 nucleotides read TGTGCCAGCAGGGAATTAAGAACAGGATACACTAACTATGGCTACACCTTC.

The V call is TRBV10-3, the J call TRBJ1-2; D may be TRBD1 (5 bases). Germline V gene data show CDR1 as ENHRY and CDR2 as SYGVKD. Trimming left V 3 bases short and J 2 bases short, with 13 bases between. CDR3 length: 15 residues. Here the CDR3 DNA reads TGTGCCATCAGTGACAATCAGGGACCCAACTATGGCTACACCTTC. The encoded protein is CAISDNQGPNYGYTF.

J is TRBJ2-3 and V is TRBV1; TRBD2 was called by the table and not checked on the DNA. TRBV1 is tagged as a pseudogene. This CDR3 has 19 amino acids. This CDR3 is CTSSQPWLPRGGYTDTQYF. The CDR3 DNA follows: TGCACCAGCAGCCAACCATGGTTACCTCGCGGGGGCTACACAGATACGCAGTATTTT.